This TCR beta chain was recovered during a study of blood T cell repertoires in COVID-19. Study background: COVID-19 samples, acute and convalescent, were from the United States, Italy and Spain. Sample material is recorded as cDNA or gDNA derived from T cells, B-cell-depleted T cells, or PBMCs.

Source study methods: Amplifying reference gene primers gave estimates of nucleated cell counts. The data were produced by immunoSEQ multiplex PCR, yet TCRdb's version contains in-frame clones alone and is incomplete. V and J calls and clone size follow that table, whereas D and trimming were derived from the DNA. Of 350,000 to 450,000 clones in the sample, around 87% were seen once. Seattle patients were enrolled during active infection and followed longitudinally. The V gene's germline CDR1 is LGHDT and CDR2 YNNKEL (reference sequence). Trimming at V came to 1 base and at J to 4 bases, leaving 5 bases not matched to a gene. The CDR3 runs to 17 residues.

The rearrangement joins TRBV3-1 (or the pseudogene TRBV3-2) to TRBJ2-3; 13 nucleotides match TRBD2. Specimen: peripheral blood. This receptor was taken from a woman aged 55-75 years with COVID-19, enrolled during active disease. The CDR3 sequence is CASSQVYTSGGADTQYF. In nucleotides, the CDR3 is TGTGCCAGCAGCCAAGTGTATACTAGCGGGGGGGCAGATACGCAGTATTTT.